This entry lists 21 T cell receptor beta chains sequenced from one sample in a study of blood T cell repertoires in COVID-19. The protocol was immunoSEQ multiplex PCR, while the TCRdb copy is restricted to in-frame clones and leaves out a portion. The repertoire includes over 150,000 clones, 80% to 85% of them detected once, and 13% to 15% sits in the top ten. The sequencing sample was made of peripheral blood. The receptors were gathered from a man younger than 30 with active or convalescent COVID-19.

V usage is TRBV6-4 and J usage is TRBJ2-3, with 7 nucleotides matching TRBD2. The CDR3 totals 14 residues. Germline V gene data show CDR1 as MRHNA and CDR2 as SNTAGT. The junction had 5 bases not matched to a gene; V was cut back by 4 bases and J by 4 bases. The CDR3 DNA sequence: TGTGCCAGCAGTGCCCAAAGCGGGGCAGATACGCAGTATTTT. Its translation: CASSAQSGADTQYF.

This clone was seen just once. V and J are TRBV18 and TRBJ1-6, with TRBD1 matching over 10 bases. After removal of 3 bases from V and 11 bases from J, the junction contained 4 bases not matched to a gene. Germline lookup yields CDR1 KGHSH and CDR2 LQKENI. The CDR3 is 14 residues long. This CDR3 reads CASSPGQGMTPLHF. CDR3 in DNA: TGTGCCAGCTCACCGGGACAGGGGATGACACCCCTCCACTTT.

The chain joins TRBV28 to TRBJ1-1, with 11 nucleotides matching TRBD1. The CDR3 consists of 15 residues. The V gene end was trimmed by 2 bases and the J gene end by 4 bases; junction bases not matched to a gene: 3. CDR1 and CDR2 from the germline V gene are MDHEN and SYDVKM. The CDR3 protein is CASSLLGTGGTEAFF. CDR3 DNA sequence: TGTGCCAGCAGTTTACTAGGGACAGGGGGCACTGAAGCTTTCTTT.

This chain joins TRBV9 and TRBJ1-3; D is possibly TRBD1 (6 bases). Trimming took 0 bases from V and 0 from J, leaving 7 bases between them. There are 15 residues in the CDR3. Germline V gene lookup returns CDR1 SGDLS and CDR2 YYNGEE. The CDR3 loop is CASSVGTDSGNTIYF. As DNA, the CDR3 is TGTGCCAGCAGCGTAGGGACAGACTCTGGAAACACCATATATTTT.

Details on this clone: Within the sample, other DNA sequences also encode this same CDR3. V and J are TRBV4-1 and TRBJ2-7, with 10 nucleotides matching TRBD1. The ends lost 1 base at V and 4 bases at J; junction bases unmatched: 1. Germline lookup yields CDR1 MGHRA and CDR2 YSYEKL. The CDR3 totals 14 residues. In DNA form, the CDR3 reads TGCGCCAGCAGCCAAGGGGACAGGGGTTACGAGCAGTACTTC. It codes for CASSQGDRGYEQYF.

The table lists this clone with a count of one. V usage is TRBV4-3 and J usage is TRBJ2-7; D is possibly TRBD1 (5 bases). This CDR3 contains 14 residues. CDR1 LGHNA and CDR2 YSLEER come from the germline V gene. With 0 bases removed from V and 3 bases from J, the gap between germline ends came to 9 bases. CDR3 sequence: CASSQDRQIYEQYF. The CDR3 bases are TGCGCCAGCAGCCAAGATCGACAGATCTACGAGCAGTACTTC.

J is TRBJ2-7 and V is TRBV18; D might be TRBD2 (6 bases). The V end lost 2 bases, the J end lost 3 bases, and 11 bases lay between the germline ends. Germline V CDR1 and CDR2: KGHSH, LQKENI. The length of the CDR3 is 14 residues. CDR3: CASSPAGGGYEQYF. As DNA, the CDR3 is TGTGCCAGCTCACCAGCCGGGGGTGGCTACGAGCAGTACTTC.

The CDR3 sequence: CASSHPGQGRQPQHF. The CDR3 region has the DNA TGTGCCAGCAGTCATCCGGGACAGGGACGTCAGCCCCAGCATTTT. V gene TRBV28 combines with J gene TRBJ1-5; 9 bases agree with TRBD1. This CDR3 has 15 amino acids. The germline V gene has CDR1 MDHEN and CDR2 SYDVKM. J was trimmed by 6 bases and V by 5 bases; bases with no gene match: 8.

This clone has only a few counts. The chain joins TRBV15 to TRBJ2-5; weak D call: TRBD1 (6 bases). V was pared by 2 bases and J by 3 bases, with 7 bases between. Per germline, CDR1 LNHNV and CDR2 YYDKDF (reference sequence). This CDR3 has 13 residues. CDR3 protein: CATSRQGKETQYF. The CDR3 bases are TGTGCCACCAGCAGACAGGGGAAAGAGACCCAGTACTTC.

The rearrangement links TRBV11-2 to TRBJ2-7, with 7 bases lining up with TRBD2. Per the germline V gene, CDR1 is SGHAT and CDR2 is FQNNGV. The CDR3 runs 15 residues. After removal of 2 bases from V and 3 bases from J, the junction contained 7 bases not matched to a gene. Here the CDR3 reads CASSLSGKSNYEQYF. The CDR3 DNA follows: TGTGCCAGCAGCTTAAGCGGGAAATCAAACTACGAGCAGTACTTC.

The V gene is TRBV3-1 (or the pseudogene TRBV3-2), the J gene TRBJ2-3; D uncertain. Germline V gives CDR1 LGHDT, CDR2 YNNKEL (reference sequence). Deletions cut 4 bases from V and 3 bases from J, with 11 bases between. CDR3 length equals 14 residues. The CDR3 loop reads CASSPHPTTDTQYF. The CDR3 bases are TGTGCCAGCAGCCCCCACCCTACGACAGATACGCAGTATTTT.

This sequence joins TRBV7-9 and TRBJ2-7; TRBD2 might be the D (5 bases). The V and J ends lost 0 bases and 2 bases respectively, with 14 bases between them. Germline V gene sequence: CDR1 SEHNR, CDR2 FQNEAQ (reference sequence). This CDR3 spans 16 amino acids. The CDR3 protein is CASSLAAGRTPYEQYF. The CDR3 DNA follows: TGTGCCAGCAGCTTAGCGGCGGGCAGGACCCCCTACGAGCAGTACTTC.

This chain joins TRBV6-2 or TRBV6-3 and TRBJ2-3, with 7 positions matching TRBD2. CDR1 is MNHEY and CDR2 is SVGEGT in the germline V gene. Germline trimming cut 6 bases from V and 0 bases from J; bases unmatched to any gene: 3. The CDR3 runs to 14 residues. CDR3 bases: TGTGCCAGCAGCCTAGCGGTTAGCACAGATACGCAGTATTTT. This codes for CASSLAVSTDTQYF.

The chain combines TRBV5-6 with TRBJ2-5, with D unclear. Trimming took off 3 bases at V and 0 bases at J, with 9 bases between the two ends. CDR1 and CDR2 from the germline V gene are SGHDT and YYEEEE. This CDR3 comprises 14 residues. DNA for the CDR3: TGTGCCAGCAGCTCCACACCGTACCAAGAGACCCAGTACTTC. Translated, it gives CASSSTPYQETQYF.

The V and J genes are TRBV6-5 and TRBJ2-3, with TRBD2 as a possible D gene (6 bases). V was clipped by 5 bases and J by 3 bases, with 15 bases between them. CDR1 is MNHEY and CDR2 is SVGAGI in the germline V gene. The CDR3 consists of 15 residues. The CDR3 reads CASSHGLRRTDTQYF. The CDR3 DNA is TGTGCCAGCAGTCATGGACTACGTCGTACAGATACGCAGTATTTT.

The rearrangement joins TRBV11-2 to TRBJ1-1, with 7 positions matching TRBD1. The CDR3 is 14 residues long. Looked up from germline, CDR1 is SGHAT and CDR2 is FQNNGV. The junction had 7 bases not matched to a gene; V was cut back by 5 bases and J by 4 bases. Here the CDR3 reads CASSTQTGFTEAFF. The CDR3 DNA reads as TGTGCCAGCAGCACCCAGACAGGGTTCACTGAAGCTTTCTTT.

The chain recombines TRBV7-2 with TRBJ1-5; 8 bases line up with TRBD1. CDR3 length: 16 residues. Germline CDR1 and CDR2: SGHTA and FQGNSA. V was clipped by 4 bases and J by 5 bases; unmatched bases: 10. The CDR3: CASSSRTGMVYQPQHF. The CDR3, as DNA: TGTGCCAGCAGCTCAAGGACAGGGATGGTTTATCAGCCCCAGCATTTT.

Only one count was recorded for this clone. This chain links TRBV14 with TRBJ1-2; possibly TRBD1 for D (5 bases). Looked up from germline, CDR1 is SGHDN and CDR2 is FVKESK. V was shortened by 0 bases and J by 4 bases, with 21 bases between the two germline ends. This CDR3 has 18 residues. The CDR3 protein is CASSQDLVRGGRGYGYTF. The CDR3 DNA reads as TGTGCCAGCAGCCAAGATCTTGTTCGCGGGGGACGGGGCTATGGCTACACCTTC.

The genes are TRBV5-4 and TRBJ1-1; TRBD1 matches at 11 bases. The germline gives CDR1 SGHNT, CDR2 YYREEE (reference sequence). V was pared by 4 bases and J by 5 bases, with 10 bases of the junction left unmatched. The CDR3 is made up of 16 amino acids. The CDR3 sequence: CASSPRTGTGGTEAFF. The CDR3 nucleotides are TGTGCCAGCAGCCCACGTACCGGGACAGGGGGGACTGAAGCTTTCTTT.

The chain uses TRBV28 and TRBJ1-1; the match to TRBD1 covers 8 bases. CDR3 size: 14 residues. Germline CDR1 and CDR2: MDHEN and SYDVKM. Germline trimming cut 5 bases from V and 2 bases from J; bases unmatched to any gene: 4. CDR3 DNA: TGTGCCAGCAGTGCGACAGGGGTTAACACTGAAGCTTTCTTT. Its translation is CASSATGVNTEAFF.

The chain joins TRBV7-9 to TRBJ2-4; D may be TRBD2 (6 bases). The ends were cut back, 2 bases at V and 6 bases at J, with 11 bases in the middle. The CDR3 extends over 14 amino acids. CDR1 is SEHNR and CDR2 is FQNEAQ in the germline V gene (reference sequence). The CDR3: CASSLWQGGNIQYF. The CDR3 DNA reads TGTGCCAGCAGCTTATGGCAGGGAGGAAACATTCAGTACTTC.